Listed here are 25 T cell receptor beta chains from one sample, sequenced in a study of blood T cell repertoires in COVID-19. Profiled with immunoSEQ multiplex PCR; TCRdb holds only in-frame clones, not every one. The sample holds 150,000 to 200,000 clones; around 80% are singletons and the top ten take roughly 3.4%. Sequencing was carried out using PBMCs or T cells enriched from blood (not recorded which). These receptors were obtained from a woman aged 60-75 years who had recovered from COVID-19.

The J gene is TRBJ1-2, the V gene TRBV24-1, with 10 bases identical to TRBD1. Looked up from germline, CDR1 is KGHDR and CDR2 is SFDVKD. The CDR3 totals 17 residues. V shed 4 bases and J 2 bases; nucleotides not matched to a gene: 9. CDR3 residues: CATSDSGTGVVNYGYTF. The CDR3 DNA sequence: TGTGCCACCAGTGACTCCGGGACAGGGGTGGTGAACTATGGCTACACCTTC.

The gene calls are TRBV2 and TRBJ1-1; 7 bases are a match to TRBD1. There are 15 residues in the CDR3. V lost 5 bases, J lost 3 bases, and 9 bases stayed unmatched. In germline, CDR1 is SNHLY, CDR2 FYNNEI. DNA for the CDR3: TGTGCCAGCAGTCACCTGACAGGGCTGGACACTGAAGCTTTCTTT. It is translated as CASSHLTGLDTEAFF.

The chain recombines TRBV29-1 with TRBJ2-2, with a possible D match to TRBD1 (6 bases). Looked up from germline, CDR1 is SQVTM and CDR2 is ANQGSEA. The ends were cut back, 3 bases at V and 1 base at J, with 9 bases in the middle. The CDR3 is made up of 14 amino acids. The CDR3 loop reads CSVETGGNTGELFF. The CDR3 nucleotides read TGCAGCGTTGAGACAGGAGGGAACACCGGGGAGCTGTTTTTT.

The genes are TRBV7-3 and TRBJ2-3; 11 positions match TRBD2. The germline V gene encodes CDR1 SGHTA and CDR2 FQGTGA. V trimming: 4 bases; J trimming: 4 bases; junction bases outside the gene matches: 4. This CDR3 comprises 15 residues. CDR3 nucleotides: TGTGCCAGCAGCTCCGTAGCGGGGGGGCCAGATACGCAGTATTTT. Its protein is CASSSVAGGPDTQYF.

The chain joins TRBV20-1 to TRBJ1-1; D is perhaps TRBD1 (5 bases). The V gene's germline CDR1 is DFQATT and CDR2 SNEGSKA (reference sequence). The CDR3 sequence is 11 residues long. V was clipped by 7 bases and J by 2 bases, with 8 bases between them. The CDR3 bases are TGCAGTGTTCAGGGAAACACTGAAGCTTTCTTT. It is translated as CSVQGNTEAFF.

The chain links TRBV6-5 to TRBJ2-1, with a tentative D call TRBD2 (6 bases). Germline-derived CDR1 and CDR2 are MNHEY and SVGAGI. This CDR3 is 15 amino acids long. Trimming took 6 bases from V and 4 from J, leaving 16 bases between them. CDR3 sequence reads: CASRLDGGSYNEQFF. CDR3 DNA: TGTGCCAGCAGGCTTGACGGGGGAAGTTACAATGAGCAGTTCTTC.

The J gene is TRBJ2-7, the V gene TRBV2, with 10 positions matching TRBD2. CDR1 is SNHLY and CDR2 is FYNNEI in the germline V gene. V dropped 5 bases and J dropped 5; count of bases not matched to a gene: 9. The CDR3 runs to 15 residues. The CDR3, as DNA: TGTGCCAGCAGTAGTGAGCGGGGGGGCCCCCACGAGCAGTACTTC. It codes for CASSSERGGPHEQYF.

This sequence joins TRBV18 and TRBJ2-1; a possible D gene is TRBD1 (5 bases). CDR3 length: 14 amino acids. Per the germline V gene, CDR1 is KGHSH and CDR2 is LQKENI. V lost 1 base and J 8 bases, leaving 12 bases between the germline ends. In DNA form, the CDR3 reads TGTGCCAGCTCACCACGGGTGACAGTGGATGAGCAGTTCTTC. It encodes CASSPRVTVDEQFF.

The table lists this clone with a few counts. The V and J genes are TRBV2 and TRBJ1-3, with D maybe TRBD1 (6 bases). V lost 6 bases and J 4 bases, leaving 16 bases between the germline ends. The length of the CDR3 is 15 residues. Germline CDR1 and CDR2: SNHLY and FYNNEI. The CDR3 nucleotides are TGTGCCAGCAGCCCCCTTCTGGGGGCGGGAAACACCATATATTTT. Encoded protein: CASSPLLGAGNTIYF.

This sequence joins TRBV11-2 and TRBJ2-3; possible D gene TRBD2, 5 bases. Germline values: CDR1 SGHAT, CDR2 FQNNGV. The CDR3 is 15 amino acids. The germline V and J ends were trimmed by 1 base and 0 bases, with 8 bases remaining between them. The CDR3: CASSLVQRSTDTQYF. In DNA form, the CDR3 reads TGTGCCAGCAGCTTAGTGCAGCGGAGCACAGATACGCAGTATTTT.

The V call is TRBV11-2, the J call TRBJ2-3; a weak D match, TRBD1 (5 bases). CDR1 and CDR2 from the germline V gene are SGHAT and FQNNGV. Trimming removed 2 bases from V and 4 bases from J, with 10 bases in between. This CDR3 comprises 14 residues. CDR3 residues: CASSLQGLADTQYF. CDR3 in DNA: TGTGCCAGCAGCTTACAGGGTCTGGCAGATACGCAGTATTTT.

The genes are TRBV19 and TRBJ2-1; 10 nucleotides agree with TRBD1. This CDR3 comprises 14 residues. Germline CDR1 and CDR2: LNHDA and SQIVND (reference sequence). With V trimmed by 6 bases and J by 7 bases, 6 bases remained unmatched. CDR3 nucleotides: TGTGCCAGTAGCTCGGGACAGGGGAAGAATGAGCAGTTCTTC. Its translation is CASSSGQGKNEQFF.

The CDR3 protein is CASSPQGFSSSPLHF. Written as DNA, the CDR3 is TGTGCCAGTAGTCCTCAGGGGTTTTCAAGTTCACCCCTCCACTTT. The genes are TRBV19 and TRBJ1-6, with D possibly matching TRBD1 (6 bases). CDR1 is LNHDA and CDR2 is SQIVND in the germline V gene (reference sequence). The CDR3 is 15 residues long. V lost 5 bases and J 9 bases, leaving 17 bases between the germline ends.

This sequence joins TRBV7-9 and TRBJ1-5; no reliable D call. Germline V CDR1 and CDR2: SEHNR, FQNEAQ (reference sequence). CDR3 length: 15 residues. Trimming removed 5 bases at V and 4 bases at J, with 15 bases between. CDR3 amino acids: CASSPDGVINQPQHF. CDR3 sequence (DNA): TGTGCCAGCAGCCCAGACGGAGTGATAAATCAGCCCCAGCATTTT.

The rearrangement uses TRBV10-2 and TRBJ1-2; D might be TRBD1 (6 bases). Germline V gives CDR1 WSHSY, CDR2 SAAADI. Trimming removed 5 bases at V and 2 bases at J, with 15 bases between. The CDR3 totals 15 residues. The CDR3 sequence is CASSRGTDGNYGYTF. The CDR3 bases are TGCGCCAGCAGTAGGGGGACGGACGGAAACTATGGCTACACCTTC.

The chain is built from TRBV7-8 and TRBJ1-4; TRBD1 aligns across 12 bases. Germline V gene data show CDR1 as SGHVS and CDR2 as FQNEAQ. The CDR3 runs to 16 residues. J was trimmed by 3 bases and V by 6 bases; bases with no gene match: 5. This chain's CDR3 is CASRGTGGMSNEKLFF. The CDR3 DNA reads TGTGCCAGCAGGGGGACAGGGGGCATGTCTAATGAAAAACTGTTTTTT. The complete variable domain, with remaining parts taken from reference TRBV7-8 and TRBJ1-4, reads GAGVSQSPRYKVAKRGQDVALRCDPISGHVSLFWYQQALGQGPEFLTYFQNEAQLDKSGLPSDRFFAERPEGSVSTLKIQRTQQEDSAVYLCASRGTGGMSNEKLFFGSGTQLSVL.

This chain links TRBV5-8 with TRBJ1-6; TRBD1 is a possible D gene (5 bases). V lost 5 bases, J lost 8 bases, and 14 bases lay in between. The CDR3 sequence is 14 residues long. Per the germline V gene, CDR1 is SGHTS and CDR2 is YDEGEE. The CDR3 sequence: CASSKTVPYSPLHF. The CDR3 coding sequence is TGTGCCAGCAGTAAGACAGTGCCATATTCACCCCTCCACTTT.

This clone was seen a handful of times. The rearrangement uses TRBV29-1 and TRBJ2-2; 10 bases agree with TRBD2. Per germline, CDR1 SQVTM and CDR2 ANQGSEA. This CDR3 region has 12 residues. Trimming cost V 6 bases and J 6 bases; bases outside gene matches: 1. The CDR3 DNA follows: TGCAGCGTAGCGGGGGGGTCCGGGGAGCTGTTTTTT. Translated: CSVAGGSGELFF.

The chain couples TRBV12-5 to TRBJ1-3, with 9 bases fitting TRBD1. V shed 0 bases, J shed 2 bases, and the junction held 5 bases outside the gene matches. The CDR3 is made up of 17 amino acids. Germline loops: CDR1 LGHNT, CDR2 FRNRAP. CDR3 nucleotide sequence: TGTGCTAGTGGTTTGGTGTTGGGACAGGGACCTGGAAACACCATATATTTT. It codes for CASGLVLGQGPGNTIYF.

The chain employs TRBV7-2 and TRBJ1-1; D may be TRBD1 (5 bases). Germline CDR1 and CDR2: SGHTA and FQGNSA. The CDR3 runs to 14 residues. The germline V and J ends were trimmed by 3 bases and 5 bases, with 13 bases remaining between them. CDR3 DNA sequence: TGTGCCAGCAGCTTGGACGCAAAGGGGACTGAAGCTTTCTTT. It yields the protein CASSLDAKGTEAFF.

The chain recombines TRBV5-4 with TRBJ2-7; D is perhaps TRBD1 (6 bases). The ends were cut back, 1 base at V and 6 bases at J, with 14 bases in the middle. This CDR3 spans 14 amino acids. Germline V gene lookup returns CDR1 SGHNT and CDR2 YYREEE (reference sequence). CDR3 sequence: CASSLSEEGVEQYF. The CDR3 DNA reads TGTGCCAGCAGCTTGAGTGAAGAGGGGGTCGAGCAGTACTTC.

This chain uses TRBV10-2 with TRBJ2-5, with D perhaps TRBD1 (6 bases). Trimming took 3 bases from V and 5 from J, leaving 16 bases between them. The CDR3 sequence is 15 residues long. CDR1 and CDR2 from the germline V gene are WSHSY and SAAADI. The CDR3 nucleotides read TGCGCCAGCAGTGACCGCCAGGGGCCCGTGGAGACCCAGTACTTC. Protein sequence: CASSDRQGPVETQYF.

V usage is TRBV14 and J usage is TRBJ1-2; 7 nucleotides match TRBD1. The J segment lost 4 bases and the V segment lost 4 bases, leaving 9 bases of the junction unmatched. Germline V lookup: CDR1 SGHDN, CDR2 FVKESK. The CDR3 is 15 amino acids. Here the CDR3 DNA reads TGTGCCAGCAGCCCACGTTGGGACAGTGCCTATGGCTACACCTTC. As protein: CASSPRWDSAYGYTF.

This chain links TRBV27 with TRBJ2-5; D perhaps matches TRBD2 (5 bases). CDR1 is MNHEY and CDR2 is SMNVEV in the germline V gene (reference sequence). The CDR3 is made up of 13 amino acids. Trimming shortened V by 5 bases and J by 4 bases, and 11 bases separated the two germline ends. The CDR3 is CASSHRERETQYF. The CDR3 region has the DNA TGTGCCAGCAGTCATAGGGAGAGAGAGACCCAGTACTTC.

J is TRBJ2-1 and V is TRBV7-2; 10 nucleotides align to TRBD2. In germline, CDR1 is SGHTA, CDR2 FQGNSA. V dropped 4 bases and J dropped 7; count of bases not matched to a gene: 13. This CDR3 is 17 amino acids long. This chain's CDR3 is CASSWNSAGGPSNEQFF. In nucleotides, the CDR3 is TGTGCCAGCAGCTGGAATTCAGCGGGGGGGCCGAGTAATGAGCAGTTCTTC. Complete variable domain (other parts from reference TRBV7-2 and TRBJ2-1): GAGVSQSPSNKVTEKGKDVELRCDPISGHTALYWYRQSLGQGLEFLIYFQGNSAPDKSGLPSDRFSAERTGGSVSTLTIQRTQQEDSAVYLCASSWNSAGGPSNEQFFGPGTRLTVL.